This is a list of T cell receptor beta chains from one sample in a study of CD8 T cells in Susac syndrome. Using its own MiXCR run on the immunoSEQ multiplex PCR reads, TCRdb lists one record per CDR3 protein. The table lists tens of thousands of distinct CDR3 sequences, nearly 96% of them singletons. Material for sequencing was CD4+ T cells from PBMCs. All receptors derive from a human donor with multiple sclerosis. The CDR3 runs from the conserved cysteine through the conserved F or W. The order of the fields is V gene, clone size, J gene, D gene, CDR3 protein, CDR3 DNA. D genes are given only for firm matches. Size is omitted from some rows. Given values are once, few, many or a class for expanded clones.

TRBV20-1	-	TRBJ1-2	-	CSASPGDGYTF	TGCAGTGCTAGTCCGGGGGATGGCTACACCTTC
TRBV28	-	TRBJ2-3	-	CASSYKDTQYF	TGTGCCAGCAGTTACAAGGATACGCAGTATTTT
TRBV2	-	TRBJ1-3	-	CASSEVGAFPSGNTIYF	TGTGCCAGCAGTGAAGTTGGGGCATTCCCTTCTGGAAACACCATATATTTT
TRBV27	-	TRBJ2-1	-	CASSLFAGRAYAFVHNEQFF	TGTGCCAGCAGTTTATTTGCCGGCAGGGCCTACGCCTTTGTACACAATGAGCAGTTCTTC
TRBV2	-	TRBJ2-2	TRBD1	CASVDRGAGELFF	TGTGCCAGCGTCGACAGGGGGGCCGGGGAGCTGTTTTTT
TRBV19	-	TRBJ1-2	-	CASSIPGRGNYGYTF	TGTGCCAGTAGTATCCCTGGGAGGGGGAACTATGGCTACACCTTC
TRBV29-1	-	TRBJ1-5	-	CSVGTDSNQPQHF	TGCAGCGTAGGGACGGATAGCAATCAGCCCCAGCATTTT
TRBV10-3	-	TRBJ1-4	-	CAISGTKNEKLFF	TGTGCCATCAGTGGGACAAAGAATGAAAAACTGTTTTTT
TRBV15	-	TRBJ2-7	TRBD2	CATSRSRGAGGGPYEQYF	TGTGCCACCAGCAGATCCCGAGGGGCTGGCGGGGGGCCCTACGAGCAGTACTTC
TRBV19	-	TRBJ2-1	TRBD1	CASSKTGGVDNEQFF	TGTGCCAGTAGTAAGACAGGGGGCGTAGACAATGAGCAGTTCTTC
TRBV20-1	once	TRBJ2-2	-	CSATVTGELFF	TGCAGTGCAACAGTAACCGGGGAGCTGTTTTTT
TRBV4-2	-	TRBJ1-2	TRBD1	CASSPLTGNYGYTF	TGTGCCAGCAGCCCACTGACAGGGAACTATGGCTACACCTTC
TRBV24-1	-	TRBJ2-5	TRBD1	CATSERQGVQETQYF	TGTGCCACCAGTGAAAGACAGGGAGTCCAAGAGACCCAGTACTTC
TRBV24-1	-	TRBJ2-1	-	CATEIQGGPYNEQFF	TGTGCCACCGAGATCCAGGGGGGGCCCTACAATGAGCAGTTCTTC
TRBV3-1	-	TRBJ2-1	TRBD2	CASSQEIAGAYNEQFF	TGTGCCAGCAGCCAAGAGATAGCGGGGGCCTACAATGAGCAGTTCTTC
TRBV6-4	-	TRBJ2-1	-	CASPGASPYNEQFF	TGTGCCAGCCCGGGGGCCTCGCCCTACAATGAGCAGTTCTTC
TRBV20-1	-	TRBJ2-7	TRBD2	CSASPLLAGLYEQYF	TGCAGTGCTAGCCCACTCCTAGCGGGGTTATACGAGCAGTACTTC
TRBV12-3/TRBV12-4	-	TRBJ2-1	TRBD1	CASSWTGSNEQFF	TGTGCCAGCAGTTGGACAGGGAGCAATGAGCAGTTCTTC
TRBV20-1	-	TRBJ2-7	TRBD2	CSASTGGPNEQYF	TGCAGTGCTAGTACGGGGGGGCCAAACGAGCAGTACTTC
TRBV5-1	-	TRBJ2-1	TRBD2	CASSSSSGQVYNEQFF	TGCGCCAGCAGCTCCTCTAGCGGCCAAGTCTACAATGAGCAGTTCTTC
TRBV29-1	-	TRBJ2-3	-	CSVARDTGTDTQYF	TGCAGCGTTGCCCGGGACACAGGCACAGATACGCAGTATTTT
TRBV12-3/TRBV12-4	-	TRBJ2-1	-	CASSLTRGYNEQFF	TGTGCCAGCAGTCTGACTAGGGGTTACAATGAGCAGTTCTTC
TRBV3-1	-	TRBJ2-7	-	CASSPLFGGGGQQYF	TGTGCCAGCAGCCCACTCTTCGGAGGGGGCGGGCAGCAGTACTTC